This passage covers 26 T cell receptor beta chains from one sample sequenced in a study of molecular identifiers for immune sequencing clone quantification. TCRdb itself ran the PCR reads through MiXCR, one entry per CDR3 protein. The data hold just under 650,000 distinct CDR3 sequences, with just under 20% observed a single time. What was sequenced was naive CD8+ T cells from blood, with Jurkat cell RNA spiked in. Subset denoted: FACS-sorted CD8+CD4-CCR7+CD45RA+ naive T cells. The receptors were sampled from a human donor in good health. Some libraries in this study had Jurkat cell RNA spiked in.

This sequence joins TRBV7-9 and TRBJ1-2, with unresolved D. V shed 5 bases and J shed 7 bases, with 11 bases lying between them. Germline CDR1 is SEHNR and CDR2 is FQNEAQ (reference sequence). This CDR3 comprises 12 residues. The CDR3 DNA follows: TGTGCCAGCAGCCCCAGCGGGTCTGGCTACACCTTC. Encoded protein: CASSPSGSGYTF. Using reference TRBV7-9 and TRBJ1-2 for the parts outside the CDR3, the full variable domain is DTGVSQNPRHKITKRGQNVTFRCDPISEHNRLYWYRQTLGQGPEFLTYFQNEAQLEKSRLLSDRFSAERPKGSFSTLEIQRTEQGDSAMYLCASSPSGSGYTFGSGTRLTVV.

The sample holds a few counts of this clonotype. The chain couples TRBV6-1 to TRBJ1-3, with D unclear. V was shortened by 6 bases and J by 8 bases, with 11 bases between the two germline ends. Germline CDR1 is MNHNS and CDR2 is SASEGT. The CDR3 sequence is 12 residues long. The CDR3 coding sequence is TGTGCCAGCAGACCCCTCTCTCACACCATATATTTT. As protein: CASRPLSHTIYF.

This clonotype was seen repeatedly, ten times or more. This sequence joins TRBV29-1 and TRBJ2-5; tentatively, D is TRBD2 (5 bases). CDR3 size: 12 residues. The V gene lost 3 bases and the J gene lost 5 bases, with 10 bases spanning the gap. Looked up from germline, CDR1 is SQVTM and CDR2 is ANQGSEA. The CDR3 sequence: CSVDEGIETQYF. CDR3 DNA sequence: TGCAGCGTTGATGAGGGTATCGAGACCCAGTACTTC.

A few counts support this clonotype. This chain joins TRBV7-9 and TRBJ2-5; 13 bases are shared with TRBD2. V lost 5 bases to trimming and J lost 5 bases; unmatched junction nucleotides: 11. The CDR3 has 17 residues. In germline, CDR1 is SEHNR, CDR2 FQNEAQ (reference sequence). The CDR3 protein is CASSQTSGGHQWETQYF. The CDR3 region has the DNA TGTGCCAGCAGCCAGACTAGCGGGGGGCACCAGTGGGAGACCCAGTACTTC.

Ten or more counts support this clonotype. The rearrangement links TRBV5-4 to TRBJ2-2; 10 bases agree with TRBD2. Trimming cost V 3 bases and J 6 bases; bases outside gene matches: 2. The CDR3 runs to 14 residues. Germline CDR1 is SGHNT and CDR2 is YYREEE (reference sequence). CDR3 protein: CASSSGLAAGELFF. Written as DNA, the CDR3 is TGTGCCAGCAGCTCTGGACTAGCGGCCGGGGAGCTGTTTTTT.

To note about this clonotype: A much larger clone lies one base from this, so it may be a read error. The chain links TRBV4-3 to TRBJ1-3; D is perhaps TRBD1 (6 bases). CDR1 is LGHNA, CDR2 YSLEER, per germline. V lost 0 bases, J lost 9 bases, and 15 bases lay in between. The CDR3 has 15 amino acids. CDR3 amino acids: CASSQDRGIRSTIYF. The CDR3 DNA reads as TGCGCCAGCAGCCAAGACAGGGGAATCAGAAGCACCATATATTTT.

The table lists this clonotype with many counts. V is TRBV28 and J is TRBJ2-5; D perhaps matches TRBD2 (5 bases). The V end was cut by 5 bases, the J end by 7 bases, with 17 bases between. CDR1 is MDHEN, CDR2 SYDVKM, per germline. CDR3 length: 14 residues. CDR3 in DNA: TGTGCCAGCAGTCCGAGGGCCCAACCCGGGACCCAGTACTTC. Protein sequence: CASSPRAQPGTQYF.

The sample holds many counts of this clonotype. The chain links TRBV13 to TRBJ1-1, with 9 bases matching TRBD1. Losses at the gene ends were 3 bases for V and 6 bases for J; bases not matched to a gene: 5. Germline CDR1 and CDR2: PRHDT and FYEKMQ (reference sequence). There are 14 residues in the CDR3. CDR3 DNA sequence: TGTGCCAGCAGCTTCGGACAGGGGATCGCTGAAGCTTTCTTT. It codes for CASSFGQGIAEAFF.

This clonotype was picked up a small number of times. The V gene is TRBV2, the J gene TRBJ2-7; TRBD2 matches at 9 bases. In germline, CDR1 is SNHLY, CDR2 FYNNEI. The junction had 11 bases not matched to a gene; V was cut back by 6 bases and J by 2 bases. This CDR3 spans 16 amino acids. The CDR3 nucleotides read TGTGCCAGCAGCGCCCCACTAGCGGGCTCCACCTACGAGCAGTACTTC. Residues: CASSAPLAGSTYEQYF. Looking up the rest from reference TRBV2 and TRBJ2-7 gives the full variable domain: EPEVTQTPSHQVTQMGQEVILRCVPISNHLYFYWYRQILGQKVEFLVSFYNNEISEKSEIFDDQFSVERPDGSNFTLKIRSTKLEDSAMYFCASSAPLAGSTYEQYFGPGTRLTVT.

The sample holds many counts of this clonotype. This chain uses TRBV7-6 with TRBJ1-5, with D perhaps matching TRBD1 (6 bases). This CDR3 region has 22 residues. Deletions cut 1 base from V and 9 bases from J, with 37 bases between. The germline V gene encodes CDR1 SGHVS and CDR2 FNYEAQ. The CDR3 protein is CASSLGSPSVRGHSWVAGPQHF. The CDR3 DNA is TGTGCCAGCAGCTTAGGGTCTCCTAGTGTCAGGGGCCACTCCTGGGTCGCGGGGCCCCAGCATTTT.

This clonotype has a count of ten or more. V gene TRBV7-9 combines with J gene TRBJ2-4; D ambiguous. Between the trimmed V and J ends, which lost 4 bases and 0 bases, there was a span of 7 bases. CDR3 length equals 14 residues. Looked up from germline, CDR1 is SEHNR and CDR2 is FQNEAQ (reference sequence). CDR3 nucleotide sequence: TGTGCCAGCAGCTCGACCGTAGCCAAAAACATTCAGTACTTC. It specifies CASSSTVAKNIQYF.

To note about this clonotype: A read error is possible here, since a much larger clone lies one base away. Here the CDR3 DNA reads TGTGTCAGCAGCGCCTCTTTAGGCCTTGGAGAGACCCAGTACTTC. It translates to CVSSASLGLGETQYF. The genes are TRBV7-6 and TRBJ2-5, with D unresolved. CDR1 and CDR2 from the germline V gene are SGHVS and FNYEAQ. The CDR3 has 15 residues. Supplemented by reference TRBV7-6 and TRBJ2-5, the full variable domain reads GAGVSQSPRYKVTKRGQDVALRCDPISGHVSLYWYRQALGQGPEFLTYFNYEAQQDKSGLPNDRFSAERPEGSISTLTIQRTEQRDSAMYRCVSSASLGLGETQYFGPGTRLLVL.

The genes are TRBV14 and TRBJ2-7; D ambiguous. This CDR3 contains 13 residues. V was trimmed by 5 bases and J by 6 bases, leaving 14 bases between them. Germline assignment: CDR1 SGHDN and CDR2 FVKESK. The CDR3 sequence is CASSFRINGEQYF. The CDR3 DNA is TGTGCCAGCAGCTTCCGAATAAACGGCGAGCAGTACTTC.

This clonotype was counted a few times. This chain joins TRBV19 and TRBJ1-3; 8 nucleotides agree with TRBD1. Trimming cost V 8 bases and J 0 bases; bases outside gene matches: 15. The germline gives CDR1 LNHDA, CDR2 SQIVND (reference sequence). The CDR3 consists of 18 residues. In nucleotides, the CDR3 is TGTGCCAGTGCCGGGACAGGCGCCGCTCTCTACTCTGGAAACACCATATATTTT. Translation gives CASAGTGAALYSGNTIYF.

This clonotype showed up many times. This CDR3 reads CASSPGTSGPLETQYF. For the CDR3, the DNA is TGTGCCAGCAGCCCCGGGACTAGCGGGCCGTTAGAGACCCAGTACTTC. The V and J genes are TRBV11-2 and TRBJ2-5; 12 bases line up with TRBD2. Germline V gene data show CDR1 as SGHAT and CDR2 as FQNNGV. The CDR3 has 16 amino acids. V trimming: 5 bases; J trimming: 4 bases; junction bases outside the gene matches: 8.

This clonotype appeared many times. The gene calls are TRBV9 and TRBJ2-3, with TRBD2 matching over 8 bases. V shed 0 bases, J shed 4 bases, and the junction held 4 bases outside the gene matches. CDR1 is SGDLS and CDR2 is YYNGEE in the germline V gene. There are 15 residues in the CDR3. The CDR3 loop reads CASSVAGTRPDTQYF. In DNA form, the CDR3 reads TGTGCCAGCAGCGTAGCCGGGACTAGACCAGATACGCAGTATTTT.

V is TRBV20-1 and J is TRBJ2-1; D remains ambiguous. The CDR3 contains 13 residues. The V and J ends lost 0 bases and 4 bases respectively, with 7 bases between them. Per the germline V gene, CDR1 is DFQATT and CDR2 is SNEGSKA (reference sequence). The CDR3 loop is CSARELGYNEQFF. CDR3 bases: TGCAGTGCTAGAGAGCTGGGGTACAATGAGCAGTTCTTC.

This clonotype was counted at least ten times. V is TRBV11-2 and J is TRBJ2-7; perhaps D is TRBD1 or TRBD2 (5 bases each). The germline V gene has CDR1 SGHAT and CDR2 FQNNGV. The V end lost 0 bases, the J end lost 4 bases, and 16 bases lay between the germline ends. This CDR3 region has 16 residues. This chain's CDR3 is CASSLDGTAWGYEQYF. DNA for the CDR3: TGTGCCAGCAGCTTAGATGGAACGGCTTGGGGGTACGAGCAGTACTTC.

This clonotype was seen once. The V call is TRBV4-2, the J call TRBJ2-7, with D possibly being TRBD1 (5 bases). The CDR3 has 15 residues. Germline values: CDR1 LGHNA, CDR2 YNFKEQ. Trimming removed 8 bases at V and 3 bases at J, with 20 bases between. In DNA form, the CDR3 reads TGTGCCAGCGGGATAAAGCACCTTAGGGGCTACGAGCAGTACTTC. Translation gives CASGIKHLRGYEQYF.

About this clonotype: A single base separates this from a much larger clone, so it may be a read error. The V gene is TRBV4-3, the J gene TRBJ2-7; tentative D call: TRBD2 (5 bases). The V gene's germline CDR1 is LGHNA and CDR2 YSLEER. CDR3 length: 15 amino acids. V lost 2 bases and J 0 bases, leaving 11 bases between the germline ends. CDR3 protein: CASSQRIGGSYEQYF. The DNA for the CDR3 is TGCGCCAGCAGCCAAAGGATTGGAGGCTCCTACGAGCAGTACTTC.

This clonotype was detected many times. V is TRBV2 and J is TRBJ1-1; D remains unclear. The CDR3 has 11 amino acids. V was clipped by 2 bases and J by 7 bases, with 5 bases between them. Per the germline V gene, CDR1 is SNHLY and CDR2 is FYNNEI. The CDR3 bases are TGTGCCAGCAGTGAATTGCTTGAAGCTTTCTTT. Amino acid sequence: CASSELLEAFF.

On this clonotype: A much larger clone lies a single base off, so this may be a read error. The rearrangement joins TRBV12-3 or TRBV12-4 to TRBJ1-3; D call uncertain. V lost 3 bases and J 9 bases, leaving 12 bases between the germline ends. The CDR3 has 13 amino acids. DNA for the CDR3: TGTGCCAGCAGTTTGCGGACGGCAATCACCATATATTTT. It yields the protein CASSLRTAITIYF.

This clonotype came up many times. The rearrangement links TRBV25-1 to TRBJ2-5, with unresolved D. Trimming took off 3 bases at V and 4 bases at J, with 12 bases between the two ends. In germline, CDR1 is MGHDK, CDR2 SYGVNS. The length of the CDR3 is 14 residues. The CDR3: CASSDTNSGETQYF. The CDR3 DNA sequence: TGTGCCAGCAGTGATACTAATTCGGGAGAGACCCAGTACTTC.

This clonotype was seen a few times. The V and J genes are TRBV5-6 and TRBJ1-4; D remains ambiguous. The CDR3 loop spans 14 amino acids. Trimming pared 0 bases from V and 6 bases from J, leaving 9 bases between. In germline, CDR1 is SGHDT, CDR2 YYEEEE. The CDR3 spells CASSLVGAYEKLFF. The CDR3 nucleotides read TGTGCCAGCAGCTTGGTGGGAGCGTATGAAAAACTGTTTTTT.

The chain uses TRBV19 and TRBJ1-3, with 7 bases that match TRBD1. The trim removed 6 bases at V and 4 bases at J, leaving 12 bases unmatched. The CDR3 sequence is 16 residues long. The germline CDR1 and CDR2 sequences are LNHDA and SQIVND (reference sequence). CDR3: CASSRTGTVTGNTIYF. As DNA, the CDR3 is TGTGCCAGTAGCCGAACCGGGACAGTGACGGGAAACACCATATATTTT.

Ten or more counts support this clonotype. The J gene is TRBJ2-3, the V gene TRBV4-1; a weak D match, TRBD1 (6 bases). The CDR3 runs to 15 residues. Trimming pared 4 bases from V and 2 bases from J, leaving 13 bases between. The germline V gene encodes CDR1 MGHRA and CDR2 YSYEKL. The CDR3 coding sequence is TGCGCCAGCAGCCCTTACAGGGCCTTCACAGATACGCAGTATTTT. It yields the protein CASSPYRAFTDTQYF.